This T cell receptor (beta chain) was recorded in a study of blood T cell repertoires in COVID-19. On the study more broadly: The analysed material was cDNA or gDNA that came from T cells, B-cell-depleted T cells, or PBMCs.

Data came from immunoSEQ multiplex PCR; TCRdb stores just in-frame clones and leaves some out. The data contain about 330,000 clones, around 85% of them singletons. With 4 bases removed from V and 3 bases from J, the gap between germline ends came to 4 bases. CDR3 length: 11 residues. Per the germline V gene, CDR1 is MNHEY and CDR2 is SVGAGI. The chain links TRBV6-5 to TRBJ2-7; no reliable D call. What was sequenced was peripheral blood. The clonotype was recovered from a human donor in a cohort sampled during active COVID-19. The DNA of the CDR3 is TGTGCCAGCAGTTCCCACTACGAGCAGTACTTC. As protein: CASSSHYEQYF.